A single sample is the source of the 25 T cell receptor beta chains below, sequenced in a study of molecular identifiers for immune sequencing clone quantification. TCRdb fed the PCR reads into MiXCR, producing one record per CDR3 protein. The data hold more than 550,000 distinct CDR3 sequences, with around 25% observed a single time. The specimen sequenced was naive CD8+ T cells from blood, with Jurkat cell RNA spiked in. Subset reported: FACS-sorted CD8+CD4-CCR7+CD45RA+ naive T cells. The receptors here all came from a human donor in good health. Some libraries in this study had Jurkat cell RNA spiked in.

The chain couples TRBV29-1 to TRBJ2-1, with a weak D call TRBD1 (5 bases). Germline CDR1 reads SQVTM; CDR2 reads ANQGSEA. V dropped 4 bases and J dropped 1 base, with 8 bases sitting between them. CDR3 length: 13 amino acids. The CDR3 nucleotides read TGCAGCGTTGGGGGCGTTTCCTACAATGAGCAGTTCTTC. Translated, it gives CSVGGVSYNEQFF.

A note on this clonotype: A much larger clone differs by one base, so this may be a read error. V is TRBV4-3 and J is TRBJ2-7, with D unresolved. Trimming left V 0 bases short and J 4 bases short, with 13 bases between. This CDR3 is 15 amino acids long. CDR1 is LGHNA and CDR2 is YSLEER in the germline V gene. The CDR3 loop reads CASSQDCLLGYEQYF. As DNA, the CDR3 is TGCGCCAGCAGCCAAGATTGCCTACTGGGGTACGAGCAGTACTTC.

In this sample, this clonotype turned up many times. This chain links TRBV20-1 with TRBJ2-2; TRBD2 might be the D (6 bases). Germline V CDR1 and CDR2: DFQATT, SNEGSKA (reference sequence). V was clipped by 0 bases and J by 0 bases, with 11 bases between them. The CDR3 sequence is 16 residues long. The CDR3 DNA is TGCAGTGCTAGAGATATGGGGACTGCGAACACCGGGGAGCTGTTTTTT. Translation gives CSARDMGTANTGELFF.

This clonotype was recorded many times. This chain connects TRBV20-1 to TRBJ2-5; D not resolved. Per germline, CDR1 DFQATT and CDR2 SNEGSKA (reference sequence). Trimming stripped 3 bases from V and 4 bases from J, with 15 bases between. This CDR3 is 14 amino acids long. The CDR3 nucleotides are TGCAGTGCTAGGCCCAAGGGAATGGGAGAGACCCAGTACTTC. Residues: CSARPKGMGETQYF.

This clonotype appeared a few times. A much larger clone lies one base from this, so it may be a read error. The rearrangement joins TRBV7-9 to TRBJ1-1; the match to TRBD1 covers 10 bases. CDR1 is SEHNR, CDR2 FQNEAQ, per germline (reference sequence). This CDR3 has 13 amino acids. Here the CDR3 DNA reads TGTGCCGGCAGCACGACAGGGGGCGTCGAAGCTTTCTTT. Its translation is CAGSTTGGVEAFF.

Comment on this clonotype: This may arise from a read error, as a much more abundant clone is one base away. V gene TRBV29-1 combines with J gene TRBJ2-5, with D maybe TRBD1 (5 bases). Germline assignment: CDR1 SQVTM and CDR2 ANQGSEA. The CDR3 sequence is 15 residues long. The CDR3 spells CSVVLVGQAQETRYF. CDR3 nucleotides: TGCAGCGTTGTTTTGGTGGGGCAGGCCCAAGAGACCCGGTACTTC.

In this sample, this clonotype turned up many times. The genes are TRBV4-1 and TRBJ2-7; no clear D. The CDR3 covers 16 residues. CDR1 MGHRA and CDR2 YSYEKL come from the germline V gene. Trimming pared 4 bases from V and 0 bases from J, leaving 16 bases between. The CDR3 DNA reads TGCGCCAGCAGCCGTCCAGACACGACCCACTCCTACGAGCAGTACTTC. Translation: CASSRPDTTHSYEQYF.

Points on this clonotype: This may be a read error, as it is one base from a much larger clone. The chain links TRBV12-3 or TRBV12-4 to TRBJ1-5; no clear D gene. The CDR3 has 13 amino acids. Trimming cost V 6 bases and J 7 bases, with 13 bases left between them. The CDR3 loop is CASRNQRKQPQHF. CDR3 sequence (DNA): TGTGCCAGCAGGAATCAGAGGAAGCAGCCCCAGCATTTT.

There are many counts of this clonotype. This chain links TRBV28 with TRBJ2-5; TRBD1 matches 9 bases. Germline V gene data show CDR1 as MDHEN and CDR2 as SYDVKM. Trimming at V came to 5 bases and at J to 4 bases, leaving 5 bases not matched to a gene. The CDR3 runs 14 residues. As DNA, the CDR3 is TGTGCCAGCAGTACAACAGGGGGCCGAGAGACCCAGTACTTC. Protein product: CASSTTGGRETQYF.

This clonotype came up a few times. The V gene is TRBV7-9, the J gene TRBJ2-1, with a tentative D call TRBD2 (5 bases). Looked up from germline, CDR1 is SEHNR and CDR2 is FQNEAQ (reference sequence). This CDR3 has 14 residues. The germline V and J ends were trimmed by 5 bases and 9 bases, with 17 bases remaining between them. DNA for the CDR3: TGTGCCAGCAGCCCCGAGGGAAGGCTTGTTGAGCAGTTCTTC. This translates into CASSPEGRLVEQFF.

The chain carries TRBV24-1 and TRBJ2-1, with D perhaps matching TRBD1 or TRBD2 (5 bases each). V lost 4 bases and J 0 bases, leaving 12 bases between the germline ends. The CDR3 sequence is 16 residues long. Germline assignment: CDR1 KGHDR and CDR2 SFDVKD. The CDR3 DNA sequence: TGTGCCACCAGTGACTCCGGGACGGTCTCCTACAATGAGCAGTTCTTC. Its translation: CATSDSGTVSYNEQFF.

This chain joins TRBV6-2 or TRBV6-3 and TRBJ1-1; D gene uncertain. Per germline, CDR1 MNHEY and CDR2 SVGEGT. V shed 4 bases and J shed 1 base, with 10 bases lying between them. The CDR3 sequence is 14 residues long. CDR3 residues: CASSFGPWNTEAFF. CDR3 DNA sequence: TGTGCCAGCAGTTTTGGGCCTTGGAACACTGAAGCTTTCTTT.

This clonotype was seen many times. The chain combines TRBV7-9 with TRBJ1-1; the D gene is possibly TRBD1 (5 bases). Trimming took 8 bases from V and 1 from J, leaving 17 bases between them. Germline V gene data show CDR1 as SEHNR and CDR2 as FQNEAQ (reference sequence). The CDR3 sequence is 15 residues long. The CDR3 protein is CASVGHRNQNTEAFF. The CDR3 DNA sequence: TGTGCCAGCGTTGGACACCGAAACCAGAACACTGAAGCTTTCTTT.

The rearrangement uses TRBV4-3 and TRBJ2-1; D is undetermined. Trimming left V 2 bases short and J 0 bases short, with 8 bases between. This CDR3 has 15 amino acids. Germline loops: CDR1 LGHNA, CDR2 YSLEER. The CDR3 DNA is TGCGCCAGCAGCCAACAAGCGCACTCCTACAATGAGCAGTTCTTC. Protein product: CASSQQAHSYNEQFF.

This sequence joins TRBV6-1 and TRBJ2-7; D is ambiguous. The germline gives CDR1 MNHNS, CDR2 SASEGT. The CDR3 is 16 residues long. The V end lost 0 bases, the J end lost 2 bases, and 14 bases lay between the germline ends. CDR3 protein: CASSEASPMIPYEQYF. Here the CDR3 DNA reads TGTGCCAGCAGTGAAGCGTCTCCGATGATCCCCTACGAGCAGTACTTC.

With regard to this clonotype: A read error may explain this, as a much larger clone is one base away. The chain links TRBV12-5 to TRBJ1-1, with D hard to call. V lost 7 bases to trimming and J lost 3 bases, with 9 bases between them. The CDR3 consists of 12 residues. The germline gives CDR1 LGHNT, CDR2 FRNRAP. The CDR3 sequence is CASDKEHTEAFF. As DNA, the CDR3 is TGTGCTAGTGACAAAGAGCACACTGAAGCTTTCTTT.

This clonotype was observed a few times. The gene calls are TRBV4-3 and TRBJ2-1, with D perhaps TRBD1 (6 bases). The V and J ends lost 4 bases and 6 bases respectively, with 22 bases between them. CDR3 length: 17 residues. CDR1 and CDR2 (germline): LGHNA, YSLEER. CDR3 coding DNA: TGCGCCAGCAGCCTCTACCTTCGACAGGCTACTTGCAATGAGCAGTTCTTC. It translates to CASSLYLRQATCNEQFF.

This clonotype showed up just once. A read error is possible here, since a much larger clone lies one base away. CDR3 protein: CSARDSPGAFSDTQYF. The CDR3 DNA is TGCAGTGCTAGAGATTCCCCAGGAGCCTTCTCAGATACGCAGTATTTT. The J gene is TRBJ2-3, the V gene TRBV20-1, with D uncertain. Germline-derived CDR1 and CDR2 are DFQATT and SNEGSKA (reference sequence). The V and J ends lost 0 bases and 4 bases respectively, with 17 bases between them. There are 16 residues in the CDR3.

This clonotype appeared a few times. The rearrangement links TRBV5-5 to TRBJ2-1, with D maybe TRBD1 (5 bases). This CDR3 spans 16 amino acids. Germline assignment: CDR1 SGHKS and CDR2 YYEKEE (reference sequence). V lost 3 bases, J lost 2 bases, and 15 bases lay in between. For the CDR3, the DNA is TGTGCCAGCAGCTCAAACTCAGGACAAACCTACAATGAGCAGTTCTTC. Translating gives CASSSNSGQTYNEQFF.

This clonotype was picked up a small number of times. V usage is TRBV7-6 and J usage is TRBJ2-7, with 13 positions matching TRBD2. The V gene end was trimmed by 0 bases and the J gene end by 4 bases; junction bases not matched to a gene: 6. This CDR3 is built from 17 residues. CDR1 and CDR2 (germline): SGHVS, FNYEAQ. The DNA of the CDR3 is TGTGCCAGCAGCTTAGCTCGGACTAGCGGGAGTAATTACGAGCAGTACTTC. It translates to CASSLARTSGSNYEQYF.

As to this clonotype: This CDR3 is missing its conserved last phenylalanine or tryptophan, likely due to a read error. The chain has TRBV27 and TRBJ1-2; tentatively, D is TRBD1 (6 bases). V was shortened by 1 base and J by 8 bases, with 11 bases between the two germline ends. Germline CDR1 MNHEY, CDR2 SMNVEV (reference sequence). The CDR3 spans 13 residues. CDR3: CASSLLGGNGYTL. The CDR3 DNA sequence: TGTGCCAGCAGTTTATTAGGGGGTAACGGCTACACCTTA.

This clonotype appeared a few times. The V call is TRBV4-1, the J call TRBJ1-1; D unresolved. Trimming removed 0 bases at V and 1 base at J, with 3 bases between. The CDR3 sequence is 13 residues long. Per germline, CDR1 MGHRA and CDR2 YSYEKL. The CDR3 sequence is CASSQDANTEAFF. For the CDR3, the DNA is TGCGCCAGCAGCCAAGATGCGAACACTGAAGCTTTCTTT.

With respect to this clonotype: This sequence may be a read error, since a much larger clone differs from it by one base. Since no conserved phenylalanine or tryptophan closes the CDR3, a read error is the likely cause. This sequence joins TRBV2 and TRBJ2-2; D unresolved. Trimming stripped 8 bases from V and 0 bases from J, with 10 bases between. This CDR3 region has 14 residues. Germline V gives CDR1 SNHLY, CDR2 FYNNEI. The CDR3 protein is CASSSPPNTGELFL. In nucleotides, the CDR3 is TGTGCCAGCTCCTCACCCCCGAACACCGGGGAGCTGTTTTTA.

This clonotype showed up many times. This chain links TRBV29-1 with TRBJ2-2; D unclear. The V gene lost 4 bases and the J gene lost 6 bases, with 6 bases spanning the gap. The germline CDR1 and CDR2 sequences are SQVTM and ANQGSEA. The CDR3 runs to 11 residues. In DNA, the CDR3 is TGCAGCGTTGTAGGTCCCGGGGAGCTGTTTTTT. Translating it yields CSVVGPGELFF.

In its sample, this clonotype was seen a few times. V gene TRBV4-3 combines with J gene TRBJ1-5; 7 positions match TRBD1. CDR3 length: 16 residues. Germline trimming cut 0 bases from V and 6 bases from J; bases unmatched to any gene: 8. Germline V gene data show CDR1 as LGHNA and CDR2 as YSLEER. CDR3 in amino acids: CASSQDLRGLGQPQHF. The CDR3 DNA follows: TGCGCCAGCAGCCAAGACCTTAGGGGGCTTGGTCAGCCCCAGCATTTT.